Sequencing of this TCR beta chain was carried out in a study of post-analysis software for immune sequencing data. About the research overall: Recorded disease courses covered relapsing-remitting, secondary progressive and progressive-relapsing multiple sclerosis. Some patients had no subtype annotation. General study points: Included in a set of roughly five TRBV segments more frequent in patients than controls were TRBV5-6, TRBV5-1 and TRBV20-1. Patients with multiple sclerosis recorded significantly lower normalized Chao1 diversity than controls, the study found.

Unmatched junction bases numbered 5, after V lost 1 base and J lost 1 base. The CDR3 totals 15 residues. Germline V gene sequence: CDR1 DFQATT, CDR2 SNEGSKA (reference sequence). TCR beta cDNA libraries included unique molecular identifiers. MiXCR, applied by TCRdb to the PCR reads, yields one record per CDR3 protein. Found here are 150,000 to 200,000 distinct CDR3 sequences, around 28% of them singletons; the top ten hold about 1.6%. Comment on this clonotype: Antigen: not known. A much larger clone sits a single nucleotide away, making a read error possible.

J is TRBJ2-7 and V is TRBV20-1; 9 nucleotides agree with TRBD1. The specimen was blood. The receptor's source is a girl aged 10 to 17 with multiple sclerosis. CDR3 loop: CSARVDRGRSYEQYF. CDR3 nucleotide sequence: TGCAGTGCTAGAGTGGACAGGGGACGATCCTACGAGCAGTACTTC.